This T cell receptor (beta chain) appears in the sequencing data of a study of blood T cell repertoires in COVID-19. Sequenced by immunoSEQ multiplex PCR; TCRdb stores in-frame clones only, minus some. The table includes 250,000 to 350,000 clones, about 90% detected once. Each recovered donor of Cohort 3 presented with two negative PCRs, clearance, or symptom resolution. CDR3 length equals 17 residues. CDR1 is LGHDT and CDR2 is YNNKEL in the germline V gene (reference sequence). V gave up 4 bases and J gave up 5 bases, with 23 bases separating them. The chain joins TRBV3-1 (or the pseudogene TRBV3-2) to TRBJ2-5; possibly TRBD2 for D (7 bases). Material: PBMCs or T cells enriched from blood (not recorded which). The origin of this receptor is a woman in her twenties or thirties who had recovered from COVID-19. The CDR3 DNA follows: TGTGCCAGCAGCCCCGGGTGGGGGGGGCCCACCGGGGAGACCCAGTACTTC. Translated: CASSPGWGGPTGETQYF.